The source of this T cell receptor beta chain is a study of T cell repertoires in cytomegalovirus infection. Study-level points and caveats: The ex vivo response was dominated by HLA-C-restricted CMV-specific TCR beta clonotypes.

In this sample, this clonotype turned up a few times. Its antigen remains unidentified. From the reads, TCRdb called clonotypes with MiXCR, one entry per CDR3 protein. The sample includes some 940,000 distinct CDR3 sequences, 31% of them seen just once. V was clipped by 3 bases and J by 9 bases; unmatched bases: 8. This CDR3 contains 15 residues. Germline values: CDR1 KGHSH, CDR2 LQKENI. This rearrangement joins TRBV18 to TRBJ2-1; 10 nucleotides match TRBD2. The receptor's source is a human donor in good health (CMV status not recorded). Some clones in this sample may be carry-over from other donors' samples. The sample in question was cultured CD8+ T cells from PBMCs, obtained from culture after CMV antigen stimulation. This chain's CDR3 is CASSPGTSVQGEQFF. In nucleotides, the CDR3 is TGTGCCAGCTCACCCGGGACTAGCGTTCAGGGTGAGCAGTTCTTC.